This entry describes one T cell receptor beta chain. This record belongs to a study of blood T cells in healthy people across ages. The authors ran a second PCR of roughly 6 to 11 cycles using a sample-barcoded 5' primer and a J-beta primer mix. Each CDR3 protein gets one entry after TCRdb re-called the 5' RACE reads with MiXCR. The sample includes more than 650,000 distinct CDR3 sequences, around 24% of them seen just once. V lost 0 bases to trimming and J lost 2 bases, with 12 bases between them. This CDR3 has 15 amino acids. Germline V CDR1 and CDR2: SGHRS, YFSETQ. These data also formed part of another study, on T cells of mothers and their children. That source reports: The donor cohort consisted of a few healthy Caucasian mothers and their six children. Every microgram of extracted RNA entered cDNA synthesis, roughly 1.6 ug per 15 ul.

The rearrangement links TRBV5-1 to TRBJ2-7; D ambiguous. This clonotype originated in a boy aged 5-17 years in good health. The sequencing sample was made of blood. CDR3 in amino acids: CASSLAQATPYEQYF. In DNA, the CDR3 is TGCGCCAGCAGCTTGGCGCAGGCCACGCCCTACGAGCAGTACTTC.